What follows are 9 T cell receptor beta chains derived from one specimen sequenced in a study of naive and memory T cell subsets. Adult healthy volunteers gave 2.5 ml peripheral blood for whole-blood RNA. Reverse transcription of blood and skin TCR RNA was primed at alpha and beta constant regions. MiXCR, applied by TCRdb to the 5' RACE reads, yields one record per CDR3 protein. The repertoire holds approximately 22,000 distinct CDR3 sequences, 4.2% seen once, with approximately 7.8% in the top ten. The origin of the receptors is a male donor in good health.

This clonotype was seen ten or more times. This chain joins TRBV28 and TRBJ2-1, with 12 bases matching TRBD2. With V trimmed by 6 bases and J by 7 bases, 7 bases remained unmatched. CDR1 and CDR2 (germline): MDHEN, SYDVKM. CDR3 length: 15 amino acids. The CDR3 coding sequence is TGTGCCAGCAGCCTAGCGGGAGGGCCGTGGAATGAGCAGTTCTTC. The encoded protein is CASSLAGGPWNEQFF.

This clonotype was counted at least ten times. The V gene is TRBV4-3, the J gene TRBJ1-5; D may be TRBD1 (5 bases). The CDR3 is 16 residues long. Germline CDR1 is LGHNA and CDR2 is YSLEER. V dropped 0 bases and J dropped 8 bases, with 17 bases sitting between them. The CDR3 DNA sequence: TGCGCCAGCAGCCAAGATTATCGGGCAGGGCGAGAGCCCCAGCATTTT. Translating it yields CASSQDYRAGREPQHF.

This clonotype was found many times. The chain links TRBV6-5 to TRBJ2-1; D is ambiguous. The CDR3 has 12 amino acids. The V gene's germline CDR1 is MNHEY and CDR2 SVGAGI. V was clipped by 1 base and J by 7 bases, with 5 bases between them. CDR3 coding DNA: TGTGCCAGCAGTTACTTAGGGAATGAGCAGTTCTTC. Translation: CASSYLGNEQFF.

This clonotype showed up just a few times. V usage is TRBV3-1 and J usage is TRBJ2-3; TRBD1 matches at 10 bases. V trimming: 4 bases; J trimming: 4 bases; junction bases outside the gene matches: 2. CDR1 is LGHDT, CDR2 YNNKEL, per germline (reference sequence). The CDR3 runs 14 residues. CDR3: CASSPGQGSDTQYF. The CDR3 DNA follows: TGTGCCAGCAGCCCGGGACAGGGGTCAGATACGCAGTATTTT.

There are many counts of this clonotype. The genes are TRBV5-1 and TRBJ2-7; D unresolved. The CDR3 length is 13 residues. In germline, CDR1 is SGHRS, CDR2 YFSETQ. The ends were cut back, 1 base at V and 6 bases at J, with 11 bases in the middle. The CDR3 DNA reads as TGCGCCAGCAGCTTGCTACCCCAGATCGAGCAGTACTTC. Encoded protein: CASSLLPQIEQYF.

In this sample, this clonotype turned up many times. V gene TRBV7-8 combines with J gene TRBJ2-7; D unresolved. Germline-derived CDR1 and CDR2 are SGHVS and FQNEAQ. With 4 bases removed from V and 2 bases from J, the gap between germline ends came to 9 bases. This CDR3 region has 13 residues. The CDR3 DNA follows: TGTGCCAGCAGCTCCGTCCTAGCCTACGAGCAGTACTTC. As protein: CASSSVLAYEQYF. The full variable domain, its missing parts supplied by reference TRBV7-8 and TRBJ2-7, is GAGVSQSPRYKVAKRGQDVALRCDPISGHVSLFWYQQALGQGPEFLTYFQNEAQLDKSGLPSDRFFAERPEGSVSTLKIQRTQQEDSAVYLCASSSVLAYEQYFGPGTRLTVT.

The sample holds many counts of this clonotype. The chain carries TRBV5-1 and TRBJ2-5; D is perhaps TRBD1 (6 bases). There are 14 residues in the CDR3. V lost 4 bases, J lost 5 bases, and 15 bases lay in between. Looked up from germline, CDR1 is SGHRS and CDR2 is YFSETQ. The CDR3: CASSTLQGEETQYF. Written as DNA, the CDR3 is TGCGCCAGCAGCACCCTACAGGGAGAGGAGACCCAGTACTTC.

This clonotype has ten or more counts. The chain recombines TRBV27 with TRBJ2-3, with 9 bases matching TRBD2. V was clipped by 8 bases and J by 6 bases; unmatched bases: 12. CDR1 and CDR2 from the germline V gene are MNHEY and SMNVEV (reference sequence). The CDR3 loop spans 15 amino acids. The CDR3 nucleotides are TGTGCCAGCCGTGGGGGCGGGAGGGCCCTTGATACGCAGTATTTT. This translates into CASRGGGRALDTQYF.

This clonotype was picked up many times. CDR3 bases: TGTGCCAGCCGGGACACAGGGGAGGCTACGCAGTATTTT. Translating gives CASRDTGEATQYF. The genes are TRBV18 and TRBJ2-3; tentatively, D is TRBD1 (7 bases). This CDR3 spans 13 amino acids. V gave up 8 bases and J gave up 8 bases, with 17 bases separating them. CDR1 KGHSH and CDR2 LQKENI come from the germline V gene.